This TCR beta chain was documented in a study of graft-versus-host responses after intestinal transplantation. Only in-frame clones appear in the TCRdb table, and some are missing; sequencing was by immunoSEQ multiplex PCR. The sample records some 41,000 clones, 90% to 95% being singletons. This CDR3 is 15 amino acids long. Germline V gene data show CDR1 as MNHNS and CDR2 as SASEGT. Trimming took 4 bases from V and 1 from J, leaving 13 bases between them. The sequence was collected from a human patient who received an intestinal transplant, so some T cells may come from the graft donor. V usage is TRBV6-1 and J usage is TRBJ1-1; D gene unclear. Material: PBMCs, obtained 700 to 850 days after intestinal transplantation. The CDR3 sequence is CASSGSTGGNTEAFF. The CDR3 region has the DNA TGTGCCAGCAGTGGATCGACGGGTGGGAACACTGAAGCTTTCTTT.